This TCR beta chain was recovered during a study of OX40 agonist ivuxolimab in advanced cancers. Overall study context: Partial responses were achieved by three patients, one with hepatocellular carcinoma and two with cutaneous melanoma.

Produced via immunoSEQ multiplex PCR; TCRdb's table is partial and in-frame only. Seen here are some 62,000 clones, 84% observed once, and the top ten hold more than 8%. Autoimmune disease history or systemic immunosuppression led to patients being barred. V was clipped by 1 base and J by 7 bases, with 7 bases between them. Germline assignment: CDR1 MGHRA and CDR2 YSYEKL. The CDR3 sequence is 12 residues long. The clonotype was recovered from an adult with an advanced solid tumor such as melanoma, head and neck, liver or kidney cancer. The rearrangement uses TRBV4-1 and TRBJ2-5; D tentatively fits TRBD1 or TRBD2 (6 bases each). This sample comprised CD4+ or CD8+ T cells sorted from blood, obtained in a trial of the OX40 agonist ivuxolimab. The chain's CDR3 is CASSQGGATQYF. The CDR3 region has the DNA TGCGCCAGCAGCCAAGGGGGGGCGACCCAGTACTTC.